This T cell receptor beta chain originates from a study of T cell responses to AZD1222 COVID-19 vaccine. Study findings and constraints: Following two doses of AZD1222, Spike-specific TCR breadth and depth rose. Just a handful of AZD1222 recipients tested seropositive at baseline. CD4 TCRs covered the whole spike, strongest at regions 160-218 and 743-854.

TCRdb keeps only in-frame clones here, not all; method: immunoSEQ multiplex PCR. Of more than 70,000 clones in the sample, roughly 90% are singletons; the top ten hold approximately 4.8%. About this clone: No antigen is known for it.

Germline values: CDR1 SGHTA, CDR2 FQGNSA. This CDR3 is built from 14 residues. The V end lost 1 base, the J end lost 3 bases, and 10 bases lay between the germline ends. This TCR derives from an adult in good health. This specimen consisted of peripheral blood, obtained on day 0 of MenACWY control vaccination. The chain joins TRBV7-2 to TRBJ2-7; D remains ambiguous. In DNA, the CDR3 is TGTGCCAGCAGCTTAGTGGACGGAGACTACGAGCAGTACTTC. As protein: CASSLVDGDYEQYF.